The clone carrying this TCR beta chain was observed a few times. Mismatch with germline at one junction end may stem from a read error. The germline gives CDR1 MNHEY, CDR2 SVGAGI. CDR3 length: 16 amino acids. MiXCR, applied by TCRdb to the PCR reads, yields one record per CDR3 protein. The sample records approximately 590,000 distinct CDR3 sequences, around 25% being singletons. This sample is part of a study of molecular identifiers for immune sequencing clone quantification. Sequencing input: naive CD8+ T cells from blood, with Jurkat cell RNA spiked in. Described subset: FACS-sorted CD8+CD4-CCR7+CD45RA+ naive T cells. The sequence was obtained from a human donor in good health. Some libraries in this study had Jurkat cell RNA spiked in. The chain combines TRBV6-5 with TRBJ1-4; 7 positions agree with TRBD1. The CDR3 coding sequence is TGTGCCGGCAGTTTCGACCCCCAGGGGGGCAATGAAAAACTGTTTTTT. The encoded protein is CAGSFDPQGGNEKLFF.